This T cell receptor (beta chain) is from a study of CD8+ T cells in alopecia areata. Study results and caveats: Whereas mice showed it more clearly, TCR sharing across patients was murkier, possibly because of HLA. The study found tofacitinib significantly decreased scalp clonality and expanded CD8+ clones among the top 100. Scalp sample sequencing also detects resident alphabeta T cells of normal skin.

The treatment is: oral pan-JAK inhibitor, 5-10 mg twice daily. The sequencing template was cDNA reverse transcribed from extracted RNA. Measured with immunoSEQ multiplex PCR; TCRdb has only the in-frame clones, and not every one. The sample has some 42,000 clones; approximately 92% are singletons. Notes on this clone: Its antigen is not known.

Trimming shortened V by 3 bases and J by 2 bases, and 20 bases separated the two germline ends. Germline V lookup: CDR1 MDHEN, CDR2 SYDVKM. This CDR3 region has 18 residues. The receptor's source is a human donor with alopecia areata. Sample: CD8+ T cells sorted from blood, taken at week 24, from a patient treated with tofacitinib. The chain recombines TRBV28 with TRBJ2-1; TRBD1 might be the D (5 bases). This chain's CDR3 is CASSFPRQGRVTYNEQFF. CDR3 nucleotides: TGTGCCAGCAGTTTCCCACGCCAGGGCAGGGTCACCTACAATGAGCAGTTCTTC. Together with reference TRBV28 and TRBJ2-1, the CDR3 gives the full variable domain: DVKVTQSSRYLVKRTGEKVFLECVQDMDHENMFWYRQDPGLGLRLIYFSYDVKMKEKGDIPEGYSVSREKKERFSLILESASTNQTSMYLCASSFPRQGRVTYNEQFFGPGTRLTVL.